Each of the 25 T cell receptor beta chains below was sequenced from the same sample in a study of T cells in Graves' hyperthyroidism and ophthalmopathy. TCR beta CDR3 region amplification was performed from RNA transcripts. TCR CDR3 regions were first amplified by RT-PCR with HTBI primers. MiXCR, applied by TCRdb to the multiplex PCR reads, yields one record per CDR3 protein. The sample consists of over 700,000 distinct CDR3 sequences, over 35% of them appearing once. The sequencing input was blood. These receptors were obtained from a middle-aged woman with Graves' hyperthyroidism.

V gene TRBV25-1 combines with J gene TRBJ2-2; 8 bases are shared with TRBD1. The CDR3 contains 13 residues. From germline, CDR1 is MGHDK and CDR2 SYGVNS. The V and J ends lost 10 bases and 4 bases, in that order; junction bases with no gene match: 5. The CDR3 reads CATQGAGTGELFF. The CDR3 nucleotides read TGTGCCACTCAGGGGGCCGGCACCGGGGAGCTGTTTTTT.

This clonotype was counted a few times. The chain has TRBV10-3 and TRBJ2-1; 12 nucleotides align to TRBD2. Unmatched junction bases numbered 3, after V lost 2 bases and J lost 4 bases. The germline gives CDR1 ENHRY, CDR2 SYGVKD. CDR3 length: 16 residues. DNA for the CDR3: TGTGCCATCAGTGAGCCAGGACTAGCGGGATACAATGAGCAGTTCTTC. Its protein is CAISEPGLAGYNEQFF.

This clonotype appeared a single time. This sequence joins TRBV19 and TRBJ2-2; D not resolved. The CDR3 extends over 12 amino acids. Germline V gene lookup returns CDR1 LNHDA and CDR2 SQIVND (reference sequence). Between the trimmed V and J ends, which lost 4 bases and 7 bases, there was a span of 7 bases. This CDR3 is CASSTAGGELFF. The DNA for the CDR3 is TGTGCCAGTAGTACCGCCGGCGGGGAGCTGTTTTTT.

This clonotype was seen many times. The CDR3 DNA sequence: TGTGCCAGCAGCCGTTCGACGGGAGGCGGCTACACCTTC. This encodes CASSRSTGGGYTF. The rearrangement joins TRBV9 to TRBJ1-2; D not certain. The germline V and J ends were trimmed by 4 bases and 8 bases, with 15 bases remaining between them. Germline CDR1 and CDR2: SGDLS and YYNGEE. This CDR3 comprises 13 residues.

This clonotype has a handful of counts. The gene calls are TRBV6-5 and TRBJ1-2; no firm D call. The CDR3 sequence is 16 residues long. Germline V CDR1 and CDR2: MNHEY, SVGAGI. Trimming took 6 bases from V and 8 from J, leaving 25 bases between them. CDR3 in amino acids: CASRLTNPGSAGGYTF. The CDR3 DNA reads TGTGCCAGCAGGCTCACAAATCCCGGATCCGCCGGCGGCTACACCTTC.

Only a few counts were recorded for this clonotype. The CDR3 DNA is TGCAGTGCTAGAGAGAGAAACACCATATATTTT. As protein: CSARERNTIYF. This chain links TRBV20-1 with TRBJ1-3; the D is unclear. V lost 0 bases, J lost 5 bases, and 2 bases lay in between. The CDR3 covers 11 residues. CDR1 DFQATT and CDR2 SNEGSKA come from the germline V gene (reference sequence).

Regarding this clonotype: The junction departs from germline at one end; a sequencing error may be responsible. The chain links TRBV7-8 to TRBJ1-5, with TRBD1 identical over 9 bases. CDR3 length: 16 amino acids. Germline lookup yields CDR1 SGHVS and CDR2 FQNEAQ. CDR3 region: CASSSRTGAGNQHQHF. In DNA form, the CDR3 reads TGTGCCAGCAGCTCAAGGACAGGGGCAGGCAATCAGCACCAGCATTTT.

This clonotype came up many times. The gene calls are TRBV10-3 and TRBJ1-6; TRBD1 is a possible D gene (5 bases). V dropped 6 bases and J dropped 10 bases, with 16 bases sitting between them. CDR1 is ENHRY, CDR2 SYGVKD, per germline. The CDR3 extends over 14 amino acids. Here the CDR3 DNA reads TGTGCCATCAGGGGGGACGACTTTCGCTCACCCCTCCACTTT. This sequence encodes CAIRGDDFRSPLHF.

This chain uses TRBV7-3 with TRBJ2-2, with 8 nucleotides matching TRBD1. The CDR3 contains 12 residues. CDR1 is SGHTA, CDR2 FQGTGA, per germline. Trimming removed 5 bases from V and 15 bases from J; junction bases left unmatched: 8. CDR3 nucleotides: TGTGCCAGCAGCCTTGGGACAGGCAGCGTGTTTTTT. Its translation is CASSLGTGSVFF.

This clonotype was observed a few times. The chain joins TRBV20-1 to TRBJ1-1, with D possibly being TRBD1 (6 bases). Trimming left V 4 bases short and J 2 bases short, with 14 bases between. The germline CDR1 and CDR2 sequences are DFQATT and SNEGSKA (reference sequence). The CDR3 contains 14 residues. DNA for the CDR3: TGCAGTGCTAAACACAGGGTCCACAACACTGAAGCTTTCTTT. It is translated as CSAKHRVHNTEAFF.

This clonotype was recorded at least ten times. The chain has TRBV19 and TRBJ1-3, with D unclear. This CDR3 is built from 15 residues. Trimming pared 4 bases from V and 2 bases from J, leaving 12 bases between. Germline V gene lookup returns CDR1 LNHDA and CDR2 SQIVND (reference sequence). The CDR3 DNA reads TGTGCCAGTAGTAGCGTCACAAAGACTGGAAACACCATATATTTT. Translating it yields CASSSVTKTGNTIYF.

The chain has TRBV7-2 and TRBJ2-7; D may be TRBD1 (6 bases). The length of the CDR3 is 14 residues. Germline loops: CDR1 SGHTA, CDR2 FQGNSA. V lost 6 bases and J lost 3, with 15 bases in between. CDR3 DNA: TGTGCCAGCAGTTTAAACAGGGAATTCTACGAGCAGTACTTC. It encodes CASSLNREFYEQYF.

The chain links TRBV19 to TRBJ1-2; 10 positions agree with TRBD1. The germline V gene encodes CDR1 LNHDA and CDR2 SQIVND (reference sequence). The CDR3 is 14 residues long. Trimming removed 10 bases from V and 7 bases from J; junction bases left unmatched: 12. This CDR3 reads CATLRDRGGGGYTF. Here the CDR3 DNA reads TGTGCCACACTCCGGGACAGGGGTGGTGGTGGCTACACCTTC.

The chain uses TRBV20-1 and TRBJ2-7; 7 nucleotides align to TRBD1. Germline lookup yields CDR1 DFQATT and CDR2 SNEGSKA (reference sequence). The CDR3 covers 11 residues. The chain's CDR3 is CSADRNYEQYF. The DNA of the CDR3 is TGCAGCGCGGACAGGAACTACGAGCAGTACTTC.

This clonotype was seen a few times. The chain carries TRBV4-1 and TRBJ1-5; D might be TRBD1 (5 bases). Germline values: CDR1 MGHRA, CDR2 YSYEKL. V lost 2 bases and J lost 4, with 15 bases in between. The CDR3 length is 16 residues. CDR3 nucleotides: TGCGCCAGCAGCCAATACGCGTGGGGCGGGAATCAGCCCCAGCATTTT. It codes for CASSQYAWGGNQPQHF.

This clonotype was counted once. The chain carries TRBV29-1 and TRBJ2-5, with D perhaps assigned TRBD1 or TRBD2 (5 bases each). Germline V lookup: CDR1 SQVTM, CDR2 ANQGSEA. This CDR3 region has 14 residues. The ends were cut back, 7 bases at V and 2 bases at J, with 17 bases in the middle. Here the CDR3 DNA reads TGCAGCGCCGTCCGGGGCAGCGGTCAAGAGACCCAGTACTTC. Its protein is CSAVRGSGQETQYF.

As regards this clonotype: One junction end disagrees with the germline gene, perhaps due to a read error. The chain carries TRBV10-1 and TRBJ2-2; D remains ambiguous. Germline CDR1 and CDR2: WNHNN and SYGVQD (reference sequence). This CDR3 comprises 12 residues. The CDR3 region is CASSANTEELFF. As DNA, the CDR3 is TGCGCCAGCAGTGCGAACACCGAGGAGCTGTTTTTT.

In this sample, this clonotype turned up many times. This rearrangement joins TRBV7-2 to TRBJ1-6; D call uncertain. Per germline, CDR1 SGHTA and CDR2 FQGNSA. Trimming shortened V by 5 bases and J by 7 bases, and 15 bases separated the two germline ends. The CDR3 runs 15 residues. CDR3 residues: CASSTGRRSNSPLHF. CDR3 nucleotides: TGTGCCAGCAGCACCGGACGGAGGAGCAATTCACCCCTCCACTTT.

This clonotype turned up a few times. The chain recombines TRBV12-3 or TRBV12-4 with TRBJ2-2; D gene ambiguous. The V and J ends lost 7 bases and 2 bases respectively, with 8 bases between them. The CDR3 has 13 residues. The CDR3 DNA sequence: TGTGCCAGCATAGAACAAAACACCGGGGAGCTGTTTTTT. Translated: CASIEQNTGELFF.

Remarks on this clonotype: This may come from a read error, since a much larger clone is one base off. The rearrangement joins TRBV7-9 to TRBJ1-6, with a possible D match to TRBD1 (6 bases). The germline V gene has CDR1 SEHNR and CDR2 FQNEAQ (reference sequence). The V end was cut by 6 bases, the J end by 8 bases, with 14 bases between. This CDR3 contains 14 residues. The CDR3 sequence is CASRSRDTDSPLHF. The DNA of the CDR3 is TGTGCCAGCAGATCCCGGGACACGGATTCACCCCTCCACTTT.

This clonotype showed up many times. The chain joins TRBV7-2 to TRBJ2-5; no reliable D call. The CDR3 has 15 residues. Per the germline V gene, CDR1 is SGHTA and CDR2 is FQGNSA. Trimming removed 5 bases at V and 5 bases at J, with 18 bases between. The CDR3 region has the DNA TGTGCCAGCAGCGACGAGCTAAGACGGAGCGAGACCCAGTACTTC. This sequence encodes CASSDELRRSETQYF.

CDR3 amino acids: CSEGGGNTIYF. The CDR3 DNA follows: TGCAGCGAGGGAGGGGGAAACACCATATATTTT. The chain recombines TRBV29-1 with TRBJ1-3; no reliable D call. Per germline, CDR1 SQVTM and CDR2 ANQGSEA. The CDR3 sequence is 11 residues long. V was trimmed by 7 bases and J by 4 bases, leaving 8 bases between them.

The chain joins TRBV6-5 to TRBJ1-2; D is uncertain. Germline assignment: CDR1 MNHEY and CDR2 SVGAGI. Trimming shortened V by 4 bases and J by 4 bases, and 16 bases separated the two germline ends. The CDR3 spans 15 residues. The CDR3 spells CASSWSVPEGYGYTF. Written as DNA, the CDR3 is TGTGCCAGCAGTTGGTCGGTGCCCGAGGGCTATGGCTACACCTTC.

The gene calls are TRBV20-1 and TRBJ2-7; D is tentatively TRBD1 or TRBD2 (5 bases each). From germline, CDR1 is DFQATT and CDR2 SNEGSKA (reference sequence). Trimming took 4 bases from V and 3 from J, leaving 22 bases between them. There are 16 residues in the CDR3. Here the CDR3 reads CSAKPAPPGPSYEQYF. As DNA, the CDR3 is TGCAGTGCTAAACCTGCTCCACCGGGACCTAGCTACGAGCAGTACTTC.

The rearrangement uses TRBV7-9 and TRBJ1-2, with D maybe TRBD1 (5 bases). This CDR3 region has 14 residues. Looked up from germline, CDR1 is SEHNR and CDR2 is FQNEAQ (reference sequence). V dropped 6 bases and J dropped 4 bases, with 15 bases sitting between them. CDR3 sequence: CASSLFRVGYGYTF. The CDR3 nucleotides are TGTGCCAGCAGTTTATTCAGGGTTGGCTATGGCTACACCTTC.